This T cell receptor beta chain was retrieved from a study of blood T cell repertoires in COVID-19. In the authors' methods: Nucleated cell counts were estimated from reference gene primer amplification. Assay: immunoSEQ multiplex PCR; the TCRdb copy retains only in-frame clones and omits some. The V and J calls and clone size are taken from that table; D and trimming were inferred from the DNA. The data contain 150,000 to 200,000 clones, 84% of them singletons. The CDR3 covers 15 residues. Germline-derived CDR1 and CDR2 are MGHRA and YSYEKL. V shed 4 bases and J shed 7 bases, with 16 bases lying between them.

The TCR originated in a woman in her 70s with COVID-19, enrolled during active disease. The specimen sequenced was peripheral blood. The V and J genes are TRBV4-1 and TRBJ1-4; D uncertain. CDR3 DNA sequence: TGCGCCAGCAGCCCAGTAGGCCGGTGGAGTGAAAAACTGTTTTTT. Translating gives CASSPVGRWSEKLFF.